This T cell receptor beta chain was found in a study of PD-L1 blockade in urothelial cancer. Sample time point: peripheral blood 6 weeks after treatment start. Profiled with immunoSEQ multiplex PCR; TCRdb holds only in-frame clones, not every one. The sample records around 110,000 clones, around nine tenths being singletons. The CDR3 contains 13 residues. Per germline, CDR1 MNHEY and CDR2 SMNVEV (reference sequence). V was trimmed by 8 bases and J by 2 bases, leaving 12 bases between them. The J gene is TRBJ1-1, the V gene TRBV27, with D hard to call. The sample in question was PBMCs, obtained around atezolizumab (anti-PD-L1) treatment. The sequence came from a man aged 60 to 69 with urothelial cancer. For the CDR3, the DNA is TGTGCCAGCTCCCCCCGGGAAAACACTGAAGCTTTCTTT. Translating it yields CASSPRENTEAFF.